The 8 T cell receptor beta chains below come from one sample, sequenced in a study of cytotoxic CD8 clonotypes in ibrutinib-treated CLL. Here immunoSEQ multiplex PCR was the method, and the copy in TCRdb shows in-frame clones only, minus some. The data show about 200,000 clones, just over 70% seen once. The specimen comprised PBMCs, sampled after 12 months of ibrutinib treatment. The receptor set was obtained from a human donor with chronic lymphocytic leukemia.

DNA of the CDR3: TGTGCCAGCAGTTTGGGGACAGGGAGAGGGATCACTGAAGCTTTCTTT. Its protein is CASSLGTGRGITEAFF. The chain uses TRBV28 and TRBJ1-1, with TRBD1 matching over 9 bases. CDR1 is MDHEN, CDR2 SYDVKM, per germline. V dropped 3 bases and J dropped 4; count of bases not matched to a gene: 9. This CDR3 is 16 amino acids long.

This clone has a single count. The chain uses TRBV6-5 and TRBJ2-7; D gene uncertain. V lost 5 bases to trimming and J lost 2 bases, with 7 bases between them. Germline V CDR1 and CDR2: MNHEY, SVGAGI. The CDR3 loop spans 12 amino acids. The CDR3 sequence: CASSGRTYEQYF. CDR3 DNA sequence: TGTGCCAGCAGTGGCAGGACCTACGAGCAGTACTTC.

This clone came up a few times. V usage is TRBV18 and J usage is TRBJ1-2, with D perhaps matching TRBD1 (6 bases). Trimming shortened V by 3 bases and J by 2 bases, and 13 bases separated the two germline ends. The CDR3 totals 15 residues. Germline assignment: CDR1 KGHSH and CDR2 LQKENI. CDR3 in amino acids: CASSPSEQGNYGYTF. In DNA form, the CDR3 reads TGTGCCAGCTCACCGTCTGAGCAGGGGAACTATGGCTACACCTTC.

This clone was counted a single time. The V gene is TRBV6-6, the J gene TRBJ2-2; D unclear. CDR3 length equals 14 residues. Trimming removed 2 bases at V and 5 bases at J, with 9 bases between. The germline gives CDR1 MNHNY, CDR2 SVGAGI (reference sequence). The CDR3 spells CASSYKARTGELFF. The DNA of the CDR3 is TGTGCCAGCAGTTACAAAGCCAGGACCGGGGAGCTGTTTTTT.

The DNA of the CDR3 is TGCGCCAGCAGCTTGGCCGGGGAGCAGTACTTC. Protein sequence: CASSLAGEQYF. V gene TRBV5-1 combines with J gene TRBJ2-7, with D unclear. Germline CDR1 is SGHRS and CDR2 is YFSETQ. Trimming shortened V by 0 bases and J by 7 bases, and 5 bases separated the two germline ends. The CDR3 runs 11 residues.

This clone was detected only a few times. The chain combines TRBV30 with TRBJ2-1; 7 positions match TRBD1. V shed 2 bases and J 7 bases; nucleotides not matched to a gene: 5. The germline V gene has CDR1 GTSNPN and CDR2 SVGIG (reference sequence). This CDR3 is built from 13 residues. CDR3: CAWSKAGGNEQFF. The CDR3 DNA sequence: TGTGCCTGGAGTAAGGCAGGGGGAAATGAGCAGTTCTTC. The complete variable domain, with remaining parts taken from reference TRBV30 and TRBJ2-1, reads SQTIHQWPATLVQPVGSPLSLECTVEGTSNPNLYWYRQAAGRGLQLLFYSVGIGQISSEVPQNLSASRPQDRQFILSSKKLLLSDSGFYLCAWSKAGGNEQFFGPGTRLTVL.

V is TRBV19 and J is TRBJ1-1; 9 nucleotides match TRBD1. In germline, CDR1 is LNHDA, CDR2 SQIVND (reference sequence). J gave up 5 bases and V 8 bases, and 0 bases lay outside the gene matches. The CDR3 loop spans 11 amino acids. CDR3 sequence reads: CASGQGTEAFF. CDR3 DNA sequence: TGTGCCAGTGGACAGGGGACTGAAGCTTTCTTT.

In its sample, this clone was seen once. V and J are TRBV6-5 and TRBJ1-2, with TRBD1 as a possible D gene (6 bases). Germline values: CDR1 MNHEY, CDR2 SVGAGI. V lost 7 bases and J lost 0, with 9 bases in between. The CDR3 runs 13 residues. The CDR3 here is CASTRQANYGYTF. The CDR3, as DNA: TGTGCCAGCACCCGACAGGCTAACTATGGCTACACCTTC.